Listed here are 27 T cell receptor beta chains from one sample, sequenced in a study of radiation and T cells in renal cell carcinoma. The table came from immunoSEQ multiplex PCR; TCRdb's copy has only in-frame clones and leaves some out. The sample comprises 150,000 to 200,000 clones, about 87% of which are singletons, and about 10% rests with the top ten. Time point: blood 4 weeks post-SBRT, at nephrectomy. The treatment was: 15 Gy SBRT to primary tumor, nephrectomy 4 weeks later. The starting material was blood, obtained from a patient whose treatment included radiotherapy and nephrectomy. Receptors were obtained from a woman in her forties or fifties with renal cell carcinoma.

This chain links TRBV5-6 with TRBJ2-3; tentatively, D is TRBD2 (5 bases). CDR3 length equals 16 residues. The germline V and J ends were trimmed by 4 bases and 3 bases, with 18 bases remaining between them. Germline V gene data show CDR1 as SGHDT and CDR2 as YYEEEE. CDR3 bases: TGTGCCAGCAGCGCGGGCCGCGGGCCGTGGACAGATACGCAGTATTTT. Protein: CASSAGRGPWTDTQYF. The complete variable domain, with remaining parts taken from reference TRBV5-6 and TRBJ2-3, reads DAGVTQSPTHLIKTRGQQVTLRCSPKSGHDTVSWYQQALGQGPQFIFQYYEEEERQRGNFPDRFSGHQFPNYSSELNVNALLLGDSALYLCASSAGRGPWTDTQYFGPGTRLTVL.

The chain is built from TRBV7-9 and TRBJ1-6; TRBD1 might be the D (5 bases). The CDR3 spans 15 residues. From germline, CDR1 is SEHNR and CDR2 FQNEAQ (reference sequence). Trimming removed 6 bases at V and 13 bases at J, with 22 bases between. Written as DNA, the CDR3 is TGTGCCAGCAGACCCATGAGGAGGGGTCACGCTCCCCTCCACTTT. Its translation is CASRPMRRGHAPLHF.

The CDR3, as DNA: TGCGCCAGCAGTGTGGGCCTTGGCGTCGGCACAGATACGCAGTATTTT. Translated: CASSVGLGVGTDTQYF. The chain combines TRBV5-1 with TRBJ2-3; no firm D call. Deletions cut 5 bases from V and 1 base from J, with 17 bases between. CDR1 SGHRS and CDR2 YFSETQ come from the germline V gene. This CDR3 is built from 16 residues. Full variable domain (remainder filled in from reference TRBV5-1 and TRBJ2-3): KAGVTQTPRYLIKTRGQQVTLSCSPISGHRSVSWYQQTPGQGLQFLFEYFSETQRNKGNFPGRFSGRQFSNSRSEMNVSTLELGDSALYLCASSVGLGVGTDTQYFGPGTRLTVL.

This chain links TRBV19 with TRBJ2-7; 15 positions match TRBD2. Germline-derived CDR1 and CDR2 are LNHDA and SQIVND (reference sequence). The CDR3 length is 16 residues. V was pared by 4 bases and J by 2 bases, with 3 bases of the junction left unmatched. The CDR3 is CASSTGLAGGAYEQYF. In DNA form, the CDR3 reads TGTGCCAGTAGTACGGGACTAGCGGGGGGTGCCTACGAGCAGTACTTC.

The V gene is TRBV5-5, the J gene TRBJ1-4, with 10 bases identical to TRBD1. Germline loops: CDR1 SGHKS, CDR2 YYEKEE (reference sequence). The CDR3 is 18 amino acids. The trim removed 4 bases at V and 3 bases at J, leaving 12 bases unmatched. DNA for the CDR3: TGTGCCAGCAGCCCGCTGACAGGGGGCATGTTGGCTAATGAAAAACTGTTTTTT. Protein product: CASSPLTGGMLANEKLFF. The full variable domain, rest sourced from reference TRBV5-5 and TRBJ1-4, is DAGVTQSPTHLIKTRGQQVTLRCSPISGHKSVSWYQQVLGQGPQFIFQYYEKEERGRGNFPDRFSARQFPNYSSELNVNALLLGDSALYLCASSPLTGGMLANEKLFFGSGTQLSVL.

The gene calls are TRBV4-2 and TRBJ2-3; D possibly corresponds to TRBD1 (6 bases). The CDR3 runs to 16 residues. Germline CDR1 LGHNA, CDR2 YNFKEQ. Trimming stripped 0 bases from V and 5 bases from J, with 15 bases between. The CDR3 DNA reads as TGTGCCAGCAGCCAAGAAGGGAGAGGGGGAATAGATACGCAGTATTTT. This encodes CASSQEGRGGIDTQYF.

The CDR3 DNA is TGTGCCAGTAGAAAAGGAGGGTATCAGCCCCAGCATTTT. This encodes CASRKGGYQPQHF. The chain joins TRBV19 to TRBJ1-5; no definite D call. CDR3 length equals 13 residues. CDR1 and CDR2 from the germline V gene are LNHDA and SQIVND (reference sequence). V was shortened by 6 bases and J by 5 bases, with 11 bases between the two germline ends.

The rearrangement links TRBV10-1 to TRBJ1-4, with 9 bases aligning to TRBD1. The CDR3 contains 17 residues. Looked up from germline, CDR1 is WNHNN and CDR2 is SYGVQD (reference sequence). Unmatched junction bases numbered 6, after V lost 0 bases and J lost 4 bases. CDR3 nucleotides: TGCGCCAGCAGTGAGTCCACAGGGGGCTGGCATAATGAAAAACTGTTTTTT. It yields the protein CASSESTGGWHNEKLFF.

This chain connects TRBV7-9 to TRBJ2-5, with D perhaps assigned TRBD1 or TRBD2 (5 bases each). The CDR3 runs to 16 residues. V was shortened by 5 bases and J by 5 bases, with 21 bases between the two germline ends. Germline V gene lookup returns CDR1 SEHNR and CDR2 FQNEAQ (reference sequence). CDR3 sequence (DNA): TGTGCCAGCAGCGCAGGGAGCGGACGTCCAGTGGAGACCCAGTACTTC. This codes for CASSAGSGRPVETQYF.

This CDR3 is CASSLVRGSGELFF. CDR3 DNA: TGTGCCAGCAGCTTAGTTAGAGGGTCCGGGGAGCTGTTTTTT. The chain joins TRBV11-3 to TRBJ2-2, with D possibly being TRBD2 (5 bases). The V end lost 1 base, the J end lost 6 bases, and 9 bases lay between the germline ends. Germline V gene lookup returns CDR1 SGHNT and CDR2 YENEEA. The CDR3 runs to 14 residues.

Remarks on this clone: The same CDR3 is also encoded by other DNA sequences in this sample. CDR3 sequence (DNA): TGTGCCAGCAGCTCCCAGGGGAACACTGAAGCTTTCTTT. Protein: CASSSQGNTEAFF. The V and J genes are TRBV7-9 and TRBJ1-1; tentative D call: TRBD1 (5 bases). Germline V gene sequence: CDR1 SEHNR, CDR2 FQNEAQ (reference sequence). This CDR3 has 13 residues. Trimming removed 4 bases at V and 1 base at J, with 7 bases between.

The CDR3 is CASSIRVNGEQFF. Written as DNA, the CDR3 is TGTGCCAGTAGTATAAGAGTGAACGGTGAGCAGTTCTTC. The rearrangement links TRBV19 to TRBJ2-1; D ambiguous. The CDR3 extends over 13 amino acids. Trimming shortened V by 2 bases and J by 9 bases, and 11 bases separated the two germline ends. In germline, CDR1 is LNHDA, CDR2 SQIVND (reference sequence).

The chain joins TRBV7-9 to TRBJ2-7, with D possibly being TRBD2 (6 bases). The V and J ends lost 1 base and 3 bases respectively, with 10 bases between them. Germline V gene sequence: CDR1 SEHNR, CDR2 FQNEAQ (reference sequence). This CDR3 is built from 14 residues. The CDR3 sequence: CASSLGGGFYEQYF. CDR3 DNA sequence: TGTGCCAGCAGCTTAGGTGGAGGGTTCTACGAGCAGTACTTC.

The V gene is TRBV6-1, the J gene TRBJ2-7, with D unclear. V lost 1 base and J lost 7, with 17 bases in between. Germline lookup yields CDR1 MNHNS and CDR2 SASEGT. This CDR3 comprises 15 residues. The CDR3 sequence is CASSEVDLLGLEQYF. In DNA, the CDR3 is TGTGCCAGCAGTGAAGTTGACTTATTGGGGTTGGAGCAGTACTTC.

The V and J genes are TRBV7-3 and TRBJ1-1; D is ambiguous. CDR1 is SGHTA and CDR2 is FQGTGA in the germline V gene. The CDR3 covers 12 residues. V shed 5 bases and J shed 5 bases, with 9 bases lying between them. The CDR3 here is CASSSIGTEAFF. CDR3 DNA sequence: TGTGCCAGCAGCAGTATCGGGACTGAAGCTTTCTTT.

The chain uses TRBV5-8 and TRBJ2-1; D remains ambiguous. The germline gives CDR1 SGHTS, CDR2 YDEGEE. V shed 2 bases and J shed 5 bases, with 8 bases lying between them. CDR3 length: 13 residues. CDR3 region: CASSLNRNNEQFF. The CDR3 DNA follows: TGTGCCAGCAGCTTAAACAGAAACAATGAGCAGTTCTTC.

The V call is TRBV5-1, the J call TRBJ2-2; no firm D call. The CDR3 extends over 15 amino acids. Trimming took off 0 bases at V and 8 bases at J, with 14 bases between the two ends. Germline CDR1 and CDR2: SGHRS and YFSETQ. CDR3 in amino acids: CASSLGSGLPGELFF. DNA for the CDR3: TGCGCCAGCAGCTTGGGATCCGGGCTTCCGGGGGAGCTGTTTTTT.

CDR3 sequence (DNA): TGTGCCAGCAGACCGGGACTCGGGAGGGAGAACACTGAAGCTTTCTTT. Encoded protein: CASRPGLGRENTEAFF. V usage is TRBV2 and J usage is TRBJ1-1; a possible D gene is TRBD1 (5 bases). Trimming stripped 6 bases from V and 1 base from J, with 18 bases between. Germline CDR1 and CDR2: SNHLY and FYNNEI. This CDR3 is 16 amino acids long.

The genes are TRBV4-3 and TRBJ1-4, with a tentative D call TRBD1 (5 bases). In germline, CDR1 is LGHNA, CDR2 YSLEER. This CDR3 contains 18 residues. The V gene lost 0 bases and the J gene lost 3 bases, with 17 bases spanning the gap. Written as DNA, the CDR3 is TGCGCCAGCAGCCAAGATCACCCTTTGGGGGTAGCTAATGAAAAACTGTTTTTT. It encodes CASSQDHPLGVANEKLFF.

The chain combines TRBV28 with TRBJ2-1; possible D gene TRBD1, 6 bases. The V end was cut by 7 bases, the J end by 5 bases, with 12 bases between. Germline V CDR1 and CDR2: MDHEN, SYDVKM. The CDR3 has 13 amino acids. CDR3 residues: CASTRTANNEQFF. DNA of the CDR3: TGTGCCAGCACCCGGACAGCCAACAATGAGCAGTTCTTC.

This clone was observed a single time. The chain joins TRBV25-1 to TRBJ1-2, with 7 bases identical to TRBD1. The trim removed 8 bases at V and 8 bases at J, leaving 14 bases unmatched. Germline lookup yields CDR1 MGHDK and CDR2 SYGVNS. This CDR3 has 14 amino acids. The CDR3, as DNA: TGTGCCAGCGGGGGCTTAAGGGGGCGGGGAGGCTACACCTTC. Amino acids: CASGGLRGRGGYTF.

The J gene is TRBJ1-1, the V gene TRBV11-2; 8 nucleotides agree with TRBD1. CDR1 is SGHAT, CDR2 FQNNGV, per germline. This CDR3 has 14 residues. V shed 4 bases, J shed 4 bases, and the junction held 5 bases outside the gene matches. Here the CDR3 DNA reads TGTGCCAGCAGCTATGACAGGGGAAGCACTGAAGCTTTCTTT. It yields the protein CASSYDRGSTEAFF.

V usage is TRBV5-4 and J usage is TRBJ2-5; D is possibly TRBD1 or TRBD2 (5 bases each). The germline V and J ends were trimmed by 3 bases and 4 bases, with 10 bases remaining between them. Germline V gene data show CDR1 as SGHNT and CDR2 as YYREEE (reference sequence). The CDR3 runs to 13 residues. This chain's CDR3 is CASSSGTGETQYF. CDR3 nucleotide sequence: TGTGCCAGCAGCTCTGGGACGGGAGAGACCCAGTACTTC.

The V gene is TRBV2, the J gene TRBJ1-6, with D perhaps matching TRBD1 (5 bases). From germline, CDR1 is SNHLY and CDR2 FYNNEI. V was pared by 4 bases and J by 5 bases, with 12 bases between. The CDR3 runs to 15 residues. The CDR3 protein is CASSGDGDNNSPLHF. The CDR3 region has the DNA TGTGCCAGCAGTGGGGACGGCGACAATAATTCACCCCTCCACTTT.

The chain is built from TRBV7-2 and TRBJ1-1; D ambiguous. The CDR3 loop spans 14 amino acids. CDR1 and CDR2 (germline): SGHTA, FQGNSA. Trimming pared 6 bases from V and 0 bases from J, leaving 11 bases between. Here the CDR3 reads CASSREWVNTEAFF. Here the CDR3 DNA reads TGTGCCAGCAGTCGGGAGTGGGTGAACACTGAAGCTTTCTTT.

CDR3 sequence reads: CASSLVAPFRSPLHF. Written as DNA, the CDR3 is TGTGCCAGCAGCTTAGTTGCCCCTTTTCGGTCACCCCTCCACTTT. V and J are TRBV13 and TRBJ1-6; D is unclear. CDR1 is PRHDT, CDR2 FYEKMQ, per germline (reference sequence). Trimming shortened V by 1 base and J by 10 bases, and 14 bases separated the two germline ends. The CDR3 extends over 15 amino acids. The full variable domain, with the rest looked up from reference TRBV13 and TRBJ1-6, is AAGVIQSPRHLIKEKRETATLKCYPIPRHDTVYWYQQGPGQDPQFLISFYEKMQSDKGSIPDRFSAQQFSDYHSELNMSSLELGDSALYFCASSLVAPFRSPLHFGNGTRLTVT.

In the case of this clone: In the same sample, other DNA sequences code for this CDR3. This chain links TRBV18 with TRBJ2-3; D is uncertain. Trimming shortened V by 6 bases and J by 2 bases, and 9 bases separated the two germline ends. This CDR3 spans 13 amino acids. The germline gives CDR1 KGHSH, CDR2 LQKENI. The CDR3 region has the DNA TGTGCCAGCTCCCCCCCGAACACAGATACGCAGTATTTT. Translated, it gives CASSPPNTDTQYF.